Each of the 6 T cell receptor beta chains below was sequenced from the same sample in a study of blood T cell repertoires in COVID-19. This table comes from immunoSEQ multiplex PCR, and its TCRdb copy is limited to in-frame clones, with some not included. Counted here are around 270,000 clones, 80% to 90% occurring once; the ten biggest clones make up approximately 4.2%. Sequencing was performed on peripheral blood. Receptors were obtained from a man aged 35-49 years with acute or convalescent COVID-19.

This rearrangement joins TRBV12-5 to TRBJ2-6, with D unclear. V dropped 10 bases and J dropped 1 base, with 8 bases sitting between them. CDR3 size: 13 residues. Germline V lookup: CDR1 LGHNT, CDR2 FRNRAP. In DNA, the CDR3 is TGTGCTACTCTCAGTTCTGGGGCCAACGTCCTGACTTTC. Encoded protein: CATLSSGANVLTF. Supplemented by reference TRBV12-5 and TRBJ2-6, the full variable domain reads DARVTQTPRHKVTEMGQEVTMRCQPILGHNTVFWYRQTMMQGLELLAYFRNRAPLDDSGMPKDRFSAEMPDATLATLKIQPSEPRDSAVYFCATLSSGANVLTFGAGSRLTVL.

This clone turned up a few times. For the CDR3, the DNA is TGTGCCATCAGTGACCTCCGGTATGAGCAGTTCTTC. Translating gives CAISDLRYEQFF. The J gene is TRBJ2-1, the V gene TRBV10-3; no firm D call. V lost 3 bases and J lost 8, with 8 bases in between. Per the germline V gene, CDR1 is ENHRY and CDR2 is SYGVKD. The length of the CDR3 is 12 residues.

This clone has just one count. In DNA, the CDR3 is TGTGCCAGCAGTGATACCGTGGCGGCCTATCAGCCCCAGCATTTT. This translates into CASSDTVAAYQPQHF. The chain uses TRBV2 and TRBJ1-5; no firm D call. With 3 bases removed from V and 5 bases from J, the gap between germline ends came to 14 bases. Germline CDR1 reads SNHLY; CDR2 reads FYNNEI. The CDR3 runs to 15 residues. The entire variable domain, with the rest obtained from reference TRBV2 and TRBJ1-5, is as follows: EPEVTQTPSHQVTQMGQEVILRCVPISNHLYFYWYRQILGQKVEFLVSFYNNEISEKSEIFDDQFSVERPDGSNFTLKIRSTKLEDSAMYFCASSDTVAAYQPQHFGDGTRLSIL.

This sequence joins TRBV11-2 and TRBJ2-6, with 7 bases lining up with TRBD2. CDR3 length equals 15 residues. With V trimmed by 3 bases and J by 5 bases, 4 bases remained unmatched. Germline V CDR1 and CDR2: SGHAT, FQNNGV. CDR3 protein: CASSFGLGRANVLTF. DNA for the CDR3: TGTGCCAGCAGCTTCGGACTAGGGAGGGCCAACGTCCTGACTTTC.

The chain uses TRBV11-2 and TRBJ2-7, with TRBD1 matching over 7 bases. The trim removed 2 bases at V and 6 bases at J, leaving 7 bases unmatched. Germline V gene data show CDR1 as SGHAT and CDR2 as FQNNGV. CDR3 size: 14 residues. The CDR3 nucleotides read TGTGCCAGCAGCTTATTAAGACAGGGCTTCGAGCAGTACTTC. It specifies CASSLLRQGFEQYF.

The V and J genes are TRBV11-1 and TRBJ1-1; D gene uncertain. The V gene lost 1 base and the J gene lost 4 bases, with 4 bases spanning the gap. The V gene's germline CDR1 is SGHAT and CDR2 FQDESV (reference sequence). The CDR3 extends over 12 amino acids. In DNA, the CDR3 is TGTGCCAGCAGCTTAGGGGCCACTGAAGCTTTCTTT. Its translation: CASSLGATEAFF.